These T cell receptor beta chains were read from a single sample in a study of sequential checkpoint blockade in melanoma. The repertoire was sequenced with immunoSEQ multiplex PCR; TCRdb's copy has only in-frame clones and lacks some. Of about 28,000 clones listed, under 85% were seen once; the top ten hold around 16%. The sample here was CD8+ T cells sorted from blood (inferred from file names), taken from a patient given nivolumab and ipilimumab in sequence. Source of these receptors: a human donor with melanoma. Both conserved end residues are part of each CDR3. Each record gives: V gene, CDR3 protein.

V gene: TRBV15
CDR3 protein: CATSRSTRDSSYEQYF

V gene: TRBV18
CDR3 protein: CASSPEEQGMDSSTEAFF

V gene: TRBV11-3
CDR3 protein: CASSPDTGLWNNEQFF

V gene: TRBV7-3
CDR3 protein: CASSLWGGFGNEQFF

V gene: TRBV29-1
CDR3 protein: CSAEQGSAEAFF

V gene: TRBV27
CDR3 protein: CASSFQGQGTYEQYF

V gene: TRBV7-9
CDR3 protein: CASSLVQGREQYF

V gene: TRBV19
CDR3 protein: CASSPSGGAGDTQYF

V gene: TRBV6-6
CDR3 protein: CASSFRPMAGDTEAFF

V gene: TRBV6-5
CDR3 protein: CASSYPTSPDEQFF

V gene: TRBV4-1
CDR3 protein: CASSQEFVRVTDTQYF

V gene: TRBV9
CDR3 protein: CASSVEGTSGPMEQYF

V gene: TRBV10-2
CDR3 protein: CASSDSYGYTF

V gene: TRBV7-2
CDR3 protein: CASSSDSATNEKLFF

V gene: TRBV6-5
CDR3 protein: CASSYGLAGDYEQYF